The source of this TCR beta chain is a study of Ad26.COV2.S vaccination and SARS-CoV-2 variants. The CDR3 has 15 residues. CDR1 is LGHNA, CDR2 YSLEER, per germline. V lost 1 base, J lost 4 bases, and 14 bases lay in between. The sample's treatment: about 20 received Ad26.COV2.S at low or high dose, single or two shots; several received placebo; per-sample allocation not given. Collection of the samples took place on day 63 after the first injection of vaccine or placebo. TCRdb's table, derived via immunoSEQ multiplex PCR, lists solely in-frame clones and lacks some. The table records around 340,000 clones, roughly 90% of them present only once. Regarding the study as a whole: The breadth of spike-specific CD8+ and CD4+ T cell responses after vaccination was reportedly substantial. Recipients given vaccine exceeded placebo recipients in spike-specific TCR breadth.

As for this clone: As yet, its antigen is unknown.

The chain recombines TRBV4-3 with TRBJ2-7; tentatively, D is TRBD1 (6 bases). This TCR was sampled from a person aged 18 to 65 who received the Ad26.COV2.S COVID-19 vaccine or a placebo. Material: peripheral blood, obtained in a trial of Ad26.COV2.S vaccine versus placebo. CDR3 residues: CASSQGSGESYEQYF. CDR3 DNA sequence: TGCGCCAGCAGCCAAGGGTCAGGGGAATCTTACGAGCAGTACTTC.